This T cell receptor beta chain derives from a study of blood T cell repertoires in COVID-19. Study as a whole: Samples taken during acute and convalescent COVID-19 were collected in the United States, Italy and Spain. Nucleic acid was either cDNA or gDNA, and it came from T cells, B-cell-depleted T cells, or PBMCs.

In the original workflow: Cell counts per sample came from amplifying reference gene primers. Sequencing used immunoSEQ multiplex PCR; TCRdb keeps in-frame clones, though not all of them. That table supplies the V and J calls and clone size; D and trimming were determined from the DNA. The sample lists over 300,000 clones, 89% seen once, with roughly 6.7% in the top ten. CDR3 length equals 14 residues. In germline, CDR1 is SGHDT, CDR2 YYEEEE. V lost 0 bases, J lost 1 base, and 0 bases stayed unmatched. Sequenced sample: peripheral blood. The receptor was isolated from a man in his late teens or twenties who had recovered from COVID-19. This rearrangement joins TRBV5-6 to TRBJ2-5; TRBD2 aligns across 7 bases. CDR3 coding DNA: TGTGCCAGCAGCTTGGGCGGGGGCCAAGAGACCCAGTACTTC. Its protein is CASSLGGGQETQYF.